This T cell receptor beta chain stems from a study of T cell responses to AZD1222 COVID-19 vaccine. The V end lost 6 bases, the J end lost 6 bases, and 9 bases lay between the germline ends. The length of the CDR3 is 11 residues. Germline V gene data show CDR1 as MDHEN and CDR2 as SYDVKM. Clones were read by immunoSEQ multiplex PCR, and TCRdb kept only the in-frame ones, dropping some. Of roughly 110,000 clones listed, about 90% are singletons. Of note for this clone: Its antigen remains unknown.

Study-level findings and limits: Sampling that yielded the repertoires occurred only after the peak T cell response.

The specimen was peripheral blood, collected 28 days after the second AZD1222 dose. The sequence came from an adult who received the AZD1222 COVID-19 vaccine. The chain employs TRBV28 and TRBJ2-7; D call uncertain. Here the CDR3 reads CASSPALEQYF. For the CDR3, the DNA is TGTGCCAGCAGCCCAGCCCTCGAGCAGTACTTC.